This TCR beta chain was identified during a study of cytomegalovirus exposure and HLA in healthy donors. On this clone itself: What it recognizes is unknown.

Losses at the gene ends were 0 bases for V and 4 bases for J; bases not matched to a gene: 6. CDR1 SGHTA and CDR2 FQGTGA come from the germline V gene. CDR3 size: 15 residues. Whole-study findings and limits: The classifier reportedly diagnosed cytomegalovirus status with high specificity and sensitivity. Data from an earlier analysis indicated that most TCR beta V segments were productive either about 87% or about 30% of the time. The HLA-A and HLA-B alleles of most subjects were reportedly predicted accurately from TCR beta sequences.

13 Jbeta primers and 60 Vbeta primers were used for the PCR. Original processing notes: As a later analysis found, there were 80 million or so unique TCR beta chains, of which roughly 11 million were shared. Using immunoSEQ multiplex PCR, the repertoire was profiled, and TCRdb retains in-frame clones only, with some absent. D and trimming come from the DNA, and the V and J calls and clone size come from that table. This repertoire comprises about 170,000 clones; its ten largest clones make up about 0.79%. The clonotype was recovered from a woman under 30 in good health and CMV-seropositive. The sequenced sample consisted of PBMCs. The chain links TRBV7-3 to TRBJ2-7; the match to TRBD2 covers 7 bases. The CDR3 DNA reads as TGTGCCAGCAGCTTAACGCCTAGCGGTTTGTACGAGCAGTACTTC. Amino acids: CASSLTPSGLYEQYF.